Listed below are T cell receptor beta chains from one sample, sequenced in a study of blood T cell repertoires in COVID-19. Generated by immunoSEQ multiplex PCR, the TCRdb table keeps only in-frame clones and is missing some. The table has 150,000 to 200,000 clones, roughly four fifths seen once; the top ten hold about 5%. The source material was peripheral blood. The origin of the receptors is a woman in her 30s with acute or convalescent COVID-19. The CDR3 runs from the conserved cysteine through the conserved F or W. The D gene is left open where the match is weak. Some rows have no size entry. The others give once, few or many, or a class for an expanded clone.

CDR3,DNA,D,J,V,size
CASRRTGGNYGYTF,TGTGCCAGTAGACGGACAGGGGGTAACTATGGCTACACCTTC,TRBD1,TRBJ1-2,TRBV19,few
CASSSWTTNTEAFF,TGTGCCAGCAGCTCTTGGACAACGAACACTGAAGCTTTCTTT,NA,TRBJ1-1,TRBV13,NA
CASSIGTGGELFF,TGTGCCAGTAGTATAGGGACTGGCGGGGAGCTGTTTTTT,NA,TRBJ2-2,TRBV19,NA
CASSPGREGRYNEQFF,TGCGCCAGCAGTCCCGGGCGGGAGGGCCGGTACAATGAGCAGTTCTTC,TRBD2,TRBJ2-1,TRBV10-1,NA
CAISESADYLNNEQFF,TGTGCCATCAGTGAGTCGGCGGACTACCTGAACAATGAGCAGTTCTTC,NA,TRBJ2-1,TRBV10-3,NA
CASSPVRGPGYTF,TGTGCCAGCAGCCCAGTTAGGGGCCCTGGCTACACCTTC,NA,TRBJ1-2,TRBV5-4,once
CASSDLAATLNTGELFF,TGCGCCAGCAGTGATTTAGCGGCTACTTTGAACACCGGGGAGCTGTTTTTT,NA,TRBJ2-2,TRBV10-1,NA
CASSRQGTNEKLFF,TGTGCCAGCAGCCGACAGGGCACTAATGAAAAACTGTTTTTT,TRBD1,TRBJ1-4,TRBV14,NA
CASSEEVKSSYEQYF,TGTGCCAGCAGTGAAGAAGTAAAGAGCTCCTACGAGCAGTACTTC,NA,TRBJ2-7,TRBV6-1,NA
CASSLAAGGNEKLFF,TGTGCCAGCAGCTTGGCGGCAGGGGGAAATGAAAAACTGTTTTTT,TRBD1,TRBJ1-4,TRBV11-2,few
CASSLTGFGEQYF,TGTGCCAGCAGTTTGACAGGGTTCGGAGAGCAGTACTTC,TRBD1,TRBJ2-7,TRBV27,NA
CSVEGMTGSKNTIYF,TGCAGCGTTGAGGGAATGACAGGGAGCAAGAACACCATATATTTT,TRBD1,TRBJ1-3,TRBV29-1,once
CASSLGSDSPWETQYF,TGCGCCAGCAGCTTGGGATCCGACAGCCCTTGGGAGACCCAGTACTTC,NA,TRBJ2-5,TRBV5-1,NA
CASRGQGLGSYEQYF,TGTGCCAGTAGGGGGCAGGGACTGGGGTCCTACGAGCAGTACTTC,NA,TRBJ2-7,TRBV19,NA
CASSPLRSIYNSPLHF,TGTGCCAGCAGTCCCCTAAGGAGCATTTATAATTCACCCCTCCACTTT,NA,TRBJ1-6,TRBV2,few
CASSLRPMNTEAFF,TGTGCCAGCAGCCTGCGTCCAATGAACACTGAAGCTTTCTTT,NA,TRBJ1-1,TRBV5-8,NA
CASTSNPGGQETQYF,TGTGCCAGCACCTCAAACCCAGGGGGACAAGAGACCCAGTACTTC,TRBD1,TRBJ2-5,TRBV11-2,NA
CASSPRRRPEGTGELFF,TGTGCCAGCAGCCCCCGAAGGCGGCCTGAAGGAACCGGGGAGCTGTTTTTT,NA,TRBJ2-2,TRBV5-7,NA
CASSFRAGGSNEQFF,TGTGCCAGCAGCTTCCGGGCGGGGGGAAGCAATGAGCAGTTCTTC,TRBD2,TRBJ2-1,TRBV7-2,NA
CASSLPVSSGNTIYF,TGTGCCAGCAGTTTACCGGTTTCCTCTGGAAACACCATATATTTT,NA,TRBJ1-3,TRBV27,NA
CASSLNTGELFF,TGTGCCAGCAGCTTGAACACCGGGGAGCTGTTTTTT,NA,TRBJ2-2,TRBV27,NA
CASSGLAGETQYF,TGTGCCAGCAGTGGACTAGCGGGGGAGACCCAGTACTTC,TRBD2,TRBJ2-5,TRBV27,NA
CASTLQAQETQYF,TGTGCCAGCACTCTACAGGCCCAAGAGACCCAGTACTTC,NA,TRBJ2-5,TRBV6-5,few
CASSESELVGWTGELFF,TGTGCCAGCAGTGAATCCGAGCTGGTTGGTTGGACCGGGGAGCTGTTTTTT,NA,TRBJ2-2,TRBV2,NA
CASSRRTGGEKLFF,TGTGCCAGCAGCCGCCGGACAGGGGGTGAAAAACTGTTTTTT,TRBD1,TRBJ1-4,TRBV28,NA
CASRYTGELFF,TGTGCCAGCAGATATACCGGGGAGCTGTTTTTT,NA,TRBJ2-2,TRBV27,NA
CASSIGTSGWGETQYF,TGTGCCAGCAGCATCGGCACTAGCGGATGGGGGGAGACCCAGTACTTC,TRBD2,TRBJ2-5,TRBV11-2,NA
CASSQTGVQPQHF,TGTGCCAGCAGCCAAACAGGGGTGCAGCCCCAGCATTTT,TRBD1,TRBJ1-5,TRBV5-6,NA
CASMEDRGSNEQYF,TGTGCCAGCATGGAGGACAGGGGTTCGAACGAGCAGTACTTC,TRBD1,TRBJ2-7,TRBV27,NA
CASSKDRSNTEAFF,TGTGCCAGTAGTAAAGACAGATCGAACACTGAAGCTTTCTTT,NA,TRBJ1-1,TRBV19,NA
CASIHAAGGPYNEQFF,TGTGCCAGCATTCACGCGGCGGGAGGCCCCTACAATGAGCAGTTCTTC,TRBD2,TRBJ2-1,TRBV3-1/TRBV3-2,NA
CASSPGQGMTDTQYF,TGCGCCAGCAGCCCTGGACAGGGGATGACAGATACGCAGTATTTT,TRBD1,TRBJ2-3,TRBV5-1,NA
CASRGSGTREQFF,TGTGCCAGCCGGGGGAGCGGGACGCGCGAGCAGTTCTTC,TRBD2,TRBJ2-1,TRBV27,NA
CASSLGTSGSQETQYF,TGTGCCAGCAGCTTGGGGACTAGCGGGTCCCAAGAGACCCAGTACTTC,TRBD2,TRBJ2-5,TRBV11-2,NA
CASSLQVNYGYTF,TGTGCCAGCAGTCTACAGGTTAACTATGGCTACACCTTC,NA,TRBJ1-2,TRBV6-5,NA
CASSLWDRRQAFF,TGTGCCAGCAGCTTATGGGACAGAAGACAAGCTTTCTTT,TRBD1,TRBJ1-1,TRBV11-2,NA
CASSQESVGTGSYSGNTIYF,TGTGCCAGCAGCCAAGAATCAGTTGGAACAGGGTCCTACTCTGGAAACACCATATATTTT,NA,TRBJ1-3,TRBV4-2,NA